This TCR beta chain was recorded in a study of control samples from healthy donors and cancer patients. CDR1 LGHDT and CDR2 YNNKEL come from the germline V gene (reference sequence). V gave up 4 bases and J gave up 2 bases; unmatched junction bases: 4. The CDR3 spans 15 residues. Profiled with immunoSEQ multiplex PCR; TCRdb holds only in-frame clones, not every one. The table lists approximately 150,000 clones, about 90% of them singletons. Sequencing was performed on blood. The sequence was obtained from a young man in good health. The chain has TRBV3-1 (or the pseudogene TRBV3-2) and TRBJ2-3; 9 bases agree with TRBD1. The CDR3 loop is CASSPGTGSTDTQYF. CDR3 nucleotide sequence: TGTGCCAGCAGCCCCGGGACAGGGTCCACAGATACGCAGTATTTT.